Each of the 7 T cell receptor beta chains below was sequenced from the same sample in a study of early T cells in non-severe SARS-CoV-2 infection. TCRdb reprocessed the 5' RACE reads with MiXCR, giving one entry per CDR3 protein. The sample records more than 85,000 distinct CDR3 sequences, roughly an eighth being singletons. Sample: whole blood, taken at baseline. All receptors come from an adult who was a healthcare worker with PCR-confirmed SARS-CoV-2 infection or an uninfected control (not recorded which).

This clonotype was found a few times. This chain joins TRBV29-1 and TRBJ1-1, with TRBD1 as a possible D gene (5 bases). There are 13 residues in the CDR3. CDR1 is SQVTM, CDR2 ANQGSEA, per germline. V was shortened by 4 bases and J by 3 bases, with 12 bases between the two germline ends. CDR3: CSVGNRQYTEAFF. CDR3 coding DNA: TGCAGCGTTGGAAATAGACAGTACACTGAAGCTTTCTTT. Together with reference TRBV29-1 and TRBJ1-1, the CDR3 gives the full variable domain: SAVISQKPSRDICQRGTSLTIQCQVDSQVTMMFWYRQQPGQSLTLIATANQGSEATYESGFVIDKFPISRPNLTFSTLTVSNMSPEDSSIYLCSVGNRQYTEAFFGQGTRLTVV.

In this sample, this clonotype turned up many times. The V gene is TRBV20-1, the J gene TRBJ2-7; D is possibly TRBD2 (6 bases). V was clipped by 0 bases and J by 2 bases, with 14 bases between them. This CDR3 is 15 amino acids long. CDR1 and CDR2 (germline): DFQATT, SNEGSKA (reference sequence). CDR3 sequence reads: CSARDVRDLTYEQYF. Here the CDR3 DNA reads TGCAGTGCTAGAGACGTCCGGGACTTAACCTACGAGCAGTACTTC.

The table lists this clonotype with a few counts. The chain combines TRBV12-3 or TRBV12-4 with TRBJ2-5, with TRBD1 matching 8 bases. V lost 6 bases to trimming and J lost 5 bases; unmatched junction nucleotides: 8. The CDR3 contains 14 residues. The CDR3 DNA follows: TGTGCCAGCAGCAGACTGGGACAGGCGGAGACCCAGTACTTC. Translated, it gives CASSRLGQAETQYF.

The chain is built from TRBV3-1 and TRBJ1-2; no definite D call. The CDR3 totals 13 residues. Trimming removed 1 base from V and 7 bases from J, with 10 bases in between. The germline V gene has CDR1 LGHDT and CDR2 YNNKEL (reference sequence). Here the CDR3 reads CASSQVIAGGYTF. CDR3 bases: TGTGCCAGCAGCCAAGTAATCGCTGGTGGCTACACCTTC.

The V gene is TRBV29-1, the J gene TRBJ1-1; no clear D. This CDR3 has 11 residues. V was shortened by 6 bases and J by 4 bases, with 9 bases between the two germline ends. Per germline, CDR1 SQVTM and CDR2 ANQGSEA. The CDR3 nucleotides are TGCAGCGTACGAGGATTCACTGAAGCTTTCTTT. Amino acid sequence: CSVRGFTEAFF.

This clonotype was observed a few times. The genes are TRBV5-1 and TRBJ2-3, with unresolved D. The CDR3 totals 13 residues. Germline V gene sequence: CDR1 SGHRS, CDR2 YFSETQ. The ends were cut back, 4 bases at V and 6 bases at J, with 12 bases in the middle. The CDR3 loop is CASSLKGVDTQYF. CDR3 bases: TGCGCCAGCAGCCTGAAAGGAGTGGATACGCAGTATTTT.

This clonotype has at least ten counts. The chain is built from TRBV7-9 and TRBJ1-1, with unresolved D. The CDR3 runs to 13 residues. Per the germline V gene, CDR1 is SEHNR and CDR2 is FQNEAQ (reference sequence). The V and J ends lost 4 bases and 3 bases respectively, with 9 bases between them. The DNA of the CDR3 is TGTGCCAGCAGCTCCCGAATTGACACTGAAGCTTTCTTT. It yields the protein CASSSRIDTEAFF.